This is a list of T cell receptor beta chains from one sample in a study of blood T cell repertoires in COVID-19. Sequenced by immunoSEQ multiplex PCR; TCRdb stores in-frame clones only, minus some. The table lists 300,000 or so clones, 85% to 90% of them singletons. Source material: PBMCs or T cells enriched from blood (not recorded which). The receptors were sampled from a woman aged 18 to 35 who had recovered from COVID-19. Each CDR3 is given with its conserved first and last residue. D genes are given only for firm matches. Clone size is given for some rows only: seen once, a few or many times, or a class if the clone is expanded.

V	D	J	size	CDR3	DNA
TRBV30	TRBD2	TRBJ2-7	NA	CAWMSRLANYEQYF	TGTGCCTGGATGTCCCGACTAGCAAACTACGAGCAGTACTTC
TRBV5-1	NA	TRBJ2-1	NA	CASSLGSEAYNEQFF	TGCGCCAGCAGCTTGGGGTCAGAAGCCTACAATGAGCAGTTCTTC
TRBV19	NA	TRBJ1-5	few	CASSISRRLSNQPQHF	TGTGCCAGTAGTATTAGTAGGCGGCTAAGCAATCAGCCCCAGCATTTT
TRBV10-1	TRBD2	TRBJ2-1	NA	CASSSGTSGSDEQFF	TGCGCCAGCAGTTCCGGGACTAGCGGGAGTGATGAGCAGTTCTTC
TRBV5-1	NA	TRBJ2-7	NA	CASSPGREFAYEQYF	TGCGCCAGCAGCCCCGGCCGGGAATTCGCCTACGAGCAGTACTTC
TRBV7-9	NA	TRBJ1-5	NA	CASSLSGVSNQPQHF	TGTGCCAGCAGCTTATCAGGGGTCAGCAATCAGCCCCAGCATTTT
TRBV7-9	NA	TRBJ2-3	NA	CASSLRGGGADTQYF	TGTGCCAGCAGCTTACGCGGGGGCGGAGCAGATACGCAGTATTTT
TRBV7-3	NA	TRBJ2-2	NA	CASSLTSGELFF	TGTGCCAGCAGCTTAACCAGCGGGGAGCTGTTTTTT
TRBV10-3	NA	TRBJ2-5	NA	CAIRAGRTYQETQYF	TGTGCCATCAGGGCCGGACGGACATACCAAGAGACCCAGTACTTC
TRBV9	TRBD1	TRBJ1-5	few	CASSATGGEWQPQHF	TGTGCCAGCAGCGCGACAGGGGGCGAATGGCAGCCCCAGCATTTT
TRBV3-1/TRBV3-2	TRBD2	TRBJ2-5	NA	CASSLPPWTSGQETQYF	TGTGCCAGCAGCCTCCCCCCCTGGACTAGCGGGCAAGAGACCCAGTACTTC